A single sample is the source of the 9 T cell receptor beta chains below, sequenced in a study of CD8 T cells in ankylosing spondylitis. Antigens for these TCRs are unknown. MiXCR, run by TCRdb on the 5' RACE reads, gives a single entry per CDR3 protein. The sample lists about 450,000 distinct CDR3 sequences, roughly a quarter occurring once. Findings and limits, study-wide: Seemingly characteristic of ankylosing spondylitis blood was a TCR beta motif consisting of about 8 highly homologous variants.

The specimen sequenced was blood, either unsorted or a sorted T cell fraction (not recorded which). The receptor set was obtained from a male donor with ankylosing spondylitis.

The chain links TRBV4-2 to TRBJ1-4; D is unresolved. V was cut by 0 bases and J by 10 bases, with 15 bases left in between. There are 15 residues in the CDR3. CDR1 LGHNA and CDR2 YNFKEQ come from the germline V gene. CDR3 sequence: CASSQDLSQPRKLFF. CDR3 nucleotides: TGTGCCAGCAGCCAAGATCTCTCGCAACCCAGAAAACTGTTTTTT.

The V and J genes are TRBV3-1 and TRBJ2-2; D is unclear. The V end lost 7 bases, the J end lost 1 base, and 7 bases lay between the germline ends. Germline V lookup: CDR1 LGHDT, CDR2 YNNKEL (reference sequence). CDR3 length equals 13 residues. The CDR3 is CASKVRNTGELFF. DNA of the CDR3: TGTGCCAGCAAGGTGCGGAACACCGGGGAGCTGTTTTTT.

This clonotype came up a few times. The chain recombines TRBV7-2 with TRBJ1-1, with D possibly being TRBD1 (5 bases). V lost 4 bases, J lost 0 bases, and 12 bases lay in between. This CDR3 has 15 amino acids. Germline V gives CDR1 SGHTA, CDR2 FQGNSA. Here the CDR3 reads CASSSRLGLNTEAFF. The CDR3 DNA reads TGTGCCAGCAGCTCCCGCTTGGGACTGAACACTGAAGCTTTCTTT. The full variable domain, rest sourced from reference TRBV7-2 and TRBJ1-1, is GAGVSQSPSNKVTEKGKDVELRCDPISGHTALYWYRQSLGQGLEFLIYFQGNSAPDKSGLPSDRFSAERTGGSVSTLTIQRTQQEDSAVYLCASSSRLGLNTEAFFGQGTRLTVV.

The chain couples TRBV15 to TRBJ1-1; D is ambiguous. This CDR3 has 14 amino acids. CDR1 is LNHNV and CDR2 is YYDKDF in the germline V gene (reference sequence). V was clipped by 1 base and J by 3 bases, with 9 bases between them. The chain's CDR3 is CATSRVDGYTEAFF. CDR3 bases: TGTGCCACCAGCAGAGTAGACGGGTACACTGAAGCTTTCTTT.

The chain employs TRBV5-1 and TRBJ2-1; the match to TRBD2 covers 8 bases. This CDR3 contains 14 residues. The V and J ends lost 5 bases and 5 bases, in that order; junction bases with no gene match: 6. From germline, CDR1 is SGHRS and CDR2 YFSETQ. Here the CDR3 DNA reads TGCGCCAGCAGTATCACTAGCGGAAACAATGAGCAGTTCTTC. Translated, it gives CASSITSGNNEQFF.

The chain joins TRBV29-1 to TRBJ2-3; D not resolved. The germline V gene encodes CDR1 SQVTM and CDR2 ANQGSEA. Trimming cost V 3 bases and J 1 base, with 11 bases left between them. CDR3 length: 14 residues. The CDR3 reads CSVDRGMGTDTQYF. The CDR3 DNA reads as TGCAGCGTTGATCGTGGTATGGGCACAGATACGCAGTATTTT.

This chain links TRBV12-3 or TRBV12-4 with TRBJ2-2; no definite D call. The CDR3 runs to 14 residues. V was pared by 6 bases and J by 0 bases, with 8 bases between. The CDR3 DNA reads TGTGCCAGCAGCACCGATTCGAACACCGGGGAGCTGTTTTTT. Its translation: CASSTDSNTGELFF.

The rearrangement links TRBV5-1 to TRBJ1-1, with a possible D match to TRBD1 (5 bases). The CDR3 is 14 residues long. V lost 0 bases and J 2 bases, leaving 8 bases between the germline ends. Germline CDR1 and CDR2: SGHRS and YFSETQ. The CDR3 DNA follows: TGCGCCAGCAGCTTGGCCGGACAAAACACTGAAGCTTTCTTT. Amino acid sequence: CASSLAGQNTEAFF.

This clonotype was recorded at least ten times. This chain joins TRBV20-1 and TRBJ2-5, with 7 bases lining up with TRBD2. With V trimmed by 6 bases and J by 5 bases, 15 bases remained unmatched. The CDR3 contains 15 residues. Germline lookup yields CDR1 DFQATT and CDR2 SNEGSKA (reference sequence). In DNA, the CDR3 is TGCAGTGCCCGACCCCGAGGCGGGAGCTGGGAGACCCAGTACTTC. It specifies CSARPRGGSWETQYF.